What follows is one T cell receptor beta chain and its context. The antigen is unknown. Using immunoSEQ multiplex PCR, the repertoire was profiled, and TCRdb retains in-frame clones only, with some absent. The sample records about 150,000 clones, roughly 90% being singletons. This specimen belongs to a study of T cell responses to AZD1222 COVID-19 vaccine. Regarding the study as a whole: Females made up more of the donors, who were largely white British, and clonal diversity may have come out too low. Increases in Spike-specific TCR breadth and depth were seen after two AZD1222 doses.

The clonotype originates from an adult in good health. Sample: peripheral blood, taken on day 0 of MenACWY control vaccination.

In DNA, the CDR3 is TGTGCCATCAGTGAGAGTAGCAGGGTTCAGCACTATGGCTACACCTTC. Protein product: CAISESSRVQHYGYTF. V usage is TRBV10-3 and J usage is TRBJ1-2, with D possibly being TRBD1 (5 bases). CDR3 length equals 16 residues. CDR1 and CDR2 from the germline V gene are ENHRY and SYGVKD. Trimming pared 2 bases from V and 3 bases from J, leaving 16 bases between.